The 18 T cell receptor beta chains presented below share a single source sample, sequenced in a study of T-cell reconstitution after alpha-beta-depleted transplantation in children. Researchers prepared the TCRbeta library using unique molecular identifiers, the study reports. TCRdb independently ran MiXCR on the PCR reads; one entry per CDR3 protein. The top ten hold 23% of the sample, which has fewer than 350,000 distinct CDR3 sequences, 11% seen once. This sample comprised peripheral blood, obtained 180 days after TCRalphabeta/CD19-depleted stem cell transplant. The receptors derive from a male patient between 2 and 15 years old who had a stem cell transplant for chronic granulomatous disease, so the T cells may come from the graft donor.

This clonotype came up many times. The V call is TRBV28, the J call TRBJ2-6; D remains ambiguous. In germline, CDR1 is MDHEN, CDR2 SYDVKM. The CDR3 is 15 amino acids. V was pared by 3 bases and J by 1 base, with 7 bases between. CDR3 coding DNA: TGTGCCAGCAGTTTTCACGTTTCTGGGGCCAACGTCCTGACTTTC. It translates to CASSFHVSGANVLTF.

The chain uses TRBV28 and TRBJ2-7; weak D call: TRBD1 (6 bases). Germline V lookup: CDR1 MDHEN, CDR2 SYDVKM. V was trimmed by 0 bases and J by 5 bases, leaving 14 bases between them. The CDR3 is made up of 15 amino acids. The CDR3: CASSLWLQGTHEQYF. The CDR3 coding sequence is TGTGCCAGCAGTTTATGGTTACAGGGAACCCACGAGCAGTACTTC.

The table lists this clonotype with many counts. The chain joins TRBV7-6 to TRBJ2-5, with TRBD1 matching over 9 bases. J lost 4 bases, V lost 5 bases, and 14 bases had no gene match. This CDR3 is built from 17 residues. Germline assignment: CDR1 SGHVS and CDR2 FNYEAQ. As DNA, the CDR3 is TGTGCCAGCAGCCTAAGAGCGATACAGGGGGCACGAGAGACCCAGTACTTC. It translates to CASSLRAIQGARETQYF.

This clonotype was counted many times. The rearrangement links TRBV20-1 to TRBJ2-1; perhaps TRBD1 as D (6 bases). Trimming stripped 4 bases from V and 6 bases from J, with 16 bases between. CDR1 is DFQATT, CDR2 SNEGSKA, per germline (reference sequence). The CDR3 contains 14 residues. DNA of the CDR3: TGCAGTGCTAAGAGGGGGACCCCGGTCAATGAGCAGTTCTTC. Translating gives CSAKRGTPVNEQFF.

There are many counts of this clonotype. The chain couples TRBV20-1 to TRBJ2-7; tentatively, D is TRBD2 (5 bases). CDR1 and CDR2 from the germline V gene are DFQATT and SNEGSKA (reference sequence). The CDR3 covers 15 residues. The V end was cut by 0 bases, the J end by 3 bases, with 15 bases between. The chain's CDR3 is CSARDAKRGFYEQYF. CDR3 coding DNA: TGCAGTGCTAGAGATGCAAAGAGAGGGTTCTACGAGCAGTACTTC.

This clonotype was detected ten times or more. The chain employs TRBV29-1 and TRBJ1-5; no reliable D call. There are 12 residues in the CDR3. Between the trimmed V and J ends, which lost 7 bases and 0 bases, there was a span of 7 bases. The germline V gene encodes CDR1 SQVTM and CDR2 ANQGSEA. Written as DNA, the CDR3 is TGCAGCGCGGGAGATAGCAATCAGCCCCAGCATTTT. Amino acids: CSAGDSNQPQHF.

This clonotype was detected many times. CDR3 DNA: TGTGCCAGCAGTCCGTACAGGGGGCTGGGGAATGAGCAGTTCTTC. Protein sequence: CASSPYRGLGNEQFF. The chain carries TRBV27 and TRBJ2-1, with 9 bases that match TRBD1. Germline loops: CDR1 MNHEY, CDR2 SMNVEV (reference sequence). Trimming at V came to 5 bases and at J to 7 bases, leaving 9 bases not matched to a gene. The CDR3 runs 15 residues.

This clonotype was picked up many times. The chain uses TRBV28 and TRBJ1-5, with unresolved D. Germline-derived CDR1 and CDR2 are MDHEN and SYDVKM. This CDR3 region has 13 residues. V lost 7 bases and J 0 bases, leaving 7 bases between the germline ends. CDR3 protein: CASTATSNQPQHF. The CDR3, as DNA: TGTGCCAGCACCGCAACTAGCAATCAGCCCCAGCATTTT.

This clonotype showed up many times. The CDR3 sequence: CAISASGTERYGYTF. DNA of the CDR3: TGTGCCATCAGTGCAAGCGGGACGGAGAGATATGGCTACACCTTC. The chain couples TRBV10-3 to TRBJ1-2; D possibly corresponds to TRBD1 (5 bases). Deletions cut 4 bases from V and 5 bases from J, with 17 bases between. CDR3 size: 15 residues. Germline lookup yields CDR1 ENHRY and CDR2 SYGVKD.

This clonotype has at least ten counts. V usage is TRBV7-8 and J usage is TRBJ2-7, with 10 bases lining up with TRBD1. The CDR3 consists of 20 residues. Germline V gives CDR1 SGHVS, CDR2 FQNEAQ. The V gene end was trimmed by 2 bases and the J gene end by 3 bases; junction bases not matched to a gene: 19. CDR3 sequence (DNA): TGTGCCAGCAGCTTACCTGGGACAGGGGTAGCGGCTCCCGAGGACTACGAGCAGTACTTC. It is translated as CASSLPGTGVAAPEDYEQYF.

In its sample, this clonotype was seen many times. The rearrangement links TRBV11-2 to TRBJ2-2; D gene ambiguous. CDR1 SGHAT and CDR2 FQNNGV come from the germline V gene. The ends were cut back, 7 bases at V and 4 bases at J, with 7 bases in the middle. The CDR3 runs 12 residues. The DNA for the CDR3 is TGTGCCAGCATCACGGGCACCGGGGAGCTGTTTTTT. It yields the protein CASITGTGELFF.

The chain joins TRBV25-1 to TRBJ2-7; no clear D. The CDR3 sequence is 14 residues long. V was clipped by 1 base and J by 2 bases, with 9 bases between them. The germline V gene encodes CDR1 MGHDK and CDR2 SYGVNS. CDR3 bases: TGTGCCAGCAGTGAATCCTGGCCTGCCTACGAGCAGTACTTC. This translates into CASSESWPAYEQYF.

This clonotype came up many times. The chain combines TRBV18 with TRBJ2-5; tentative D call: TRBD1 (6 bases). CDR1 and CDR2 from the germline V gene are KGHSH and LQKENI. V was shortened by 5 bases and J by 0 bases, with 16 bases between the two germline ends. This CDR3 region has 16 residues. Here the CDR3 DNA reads TGTGCCAGCTCATCCCCAGCCAGGGGAAACCAAGAGACCCAGTACTTC. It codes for CASSSPARGNQETQYF.

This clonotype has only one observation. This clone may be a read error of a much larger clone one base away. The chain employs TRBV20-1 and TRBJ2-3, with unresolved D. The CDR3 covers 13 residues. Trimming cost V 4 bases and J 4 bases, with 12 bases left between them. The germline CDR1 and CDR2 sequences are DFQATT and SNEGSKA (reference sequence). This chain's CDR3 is CSAMELFADTQYF. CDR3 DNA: TGCAGTGCTATGGAGCTCTTTGCAGATACGCAGTATTTT.

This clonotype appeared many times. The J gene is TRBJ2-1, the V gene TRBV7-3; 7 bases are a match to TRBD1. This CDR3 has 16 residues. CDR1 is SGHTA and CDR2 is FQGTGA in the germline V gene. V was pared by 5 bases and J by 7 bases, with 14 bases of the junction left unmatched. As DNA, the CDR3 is TGTGCCAGCAGCGGACAGACAGGGTTGAGGGGAAATGAGCAGTTCTTC. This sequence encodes CASSGQTGLRGNEQFF.

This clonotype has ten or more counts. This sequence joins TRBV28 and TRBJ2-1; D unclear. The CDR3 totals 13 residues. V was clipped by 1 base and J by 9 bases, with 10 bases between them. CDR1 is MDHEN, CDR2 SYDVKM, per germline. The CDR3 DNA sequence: TGTGCCAGCAGTTTATTAGGGAACCTTGAGCAGTTCTTC. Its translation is CASSLLGNLEQFF. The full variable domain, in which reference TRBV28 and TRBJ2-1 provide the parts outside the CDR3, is DVKVTQSSRYLVKRTGEKVFLECVQDMDHENMFWYRQDPGLGLRLIYFSYDVKMKEKGDIPEGYSVSREKKERFSLILESASTNQTSMYLCASSLLGNLEQFFGPGTRLTVL.

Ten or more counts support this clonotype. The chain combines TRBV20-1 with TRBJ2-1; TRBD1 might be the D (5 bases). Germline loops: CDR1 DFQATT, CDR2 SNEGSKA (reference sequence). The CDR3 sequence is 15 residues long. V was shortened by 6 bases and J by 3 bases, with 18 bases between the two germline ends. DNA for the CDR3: TGCAGTGCCCAACAGGAGCGCTTCGGCTACAATGAGCAGTTCTTC. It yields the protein CSAQQERFGYNEQFF.

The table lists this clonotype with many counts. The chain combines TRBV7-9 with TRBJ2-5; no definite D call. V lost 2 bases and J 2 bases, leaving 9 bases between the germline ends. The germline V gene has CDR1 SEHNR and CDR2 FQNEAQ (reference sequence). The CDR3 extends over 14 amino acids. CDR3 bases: TGTGCCAGCAGCTTACTAGGGAAACAAGAGACCCAGTACTTC. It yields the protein CASSLLGKQETQYF.